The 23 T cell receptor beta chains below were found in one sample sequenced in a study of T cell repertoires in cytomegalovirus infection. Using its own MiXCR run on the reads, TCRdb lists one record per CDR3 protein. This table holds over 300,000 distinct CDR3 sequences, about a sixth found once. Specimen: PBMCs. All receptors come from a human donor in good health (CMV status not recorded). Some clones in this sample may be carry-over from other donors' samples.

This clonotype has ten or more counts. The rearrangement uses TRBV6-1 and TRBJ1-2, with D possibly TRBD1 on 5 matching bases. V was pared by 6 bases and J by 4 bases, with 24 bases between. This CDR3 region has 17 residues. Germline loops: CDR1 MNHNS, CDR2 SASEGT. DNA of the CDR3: TGTGCCAGCAGCGATAGGGGAGGCCCCGTTTTGATCTATGGCTACACCTTC. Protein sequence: CASSDRGGPVLIYGYTF.

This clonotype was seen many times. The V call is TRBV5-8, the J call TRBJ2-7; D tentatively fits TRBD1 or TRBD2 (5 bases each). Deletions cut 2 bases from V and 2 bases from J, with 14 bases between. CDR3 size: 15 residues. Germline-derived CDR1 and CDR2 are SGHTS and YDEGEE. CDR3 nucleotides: TGTGCCAGCAGCTTTGGGGCTAGCTCGCCCTACGAGCAGTACTTC. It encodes CASSFGASSPYEQYF.

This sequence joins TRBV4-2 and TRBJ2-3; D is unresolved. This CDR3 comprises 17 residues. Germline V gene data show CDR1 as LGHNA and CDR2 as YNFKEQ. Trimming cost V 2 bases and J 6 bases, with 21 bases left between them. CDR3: CASSQFTVGGARDTQYF. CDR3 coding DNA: TGTGCCAGCAGCCAATTTACGGTCGGCGGTGCTCGGGATACGCAGTATTTT.

CDR3 DNA: TGTGCCAGCAGCCGTCGGTGGGAGGATCAGCCCCAGCATTTT. This sequence encodes CASSRRWEDQPQHF. V and J are TRBV6-5 and TRBJ1-5; D is ambiguous. V lost 6 bases and J 5 bases, leaving 14 bases between the germline ends. Germline lookup yields CDR1 MNHEY and CDR2 SVGAGI. The CDR3 length is 14 residues.

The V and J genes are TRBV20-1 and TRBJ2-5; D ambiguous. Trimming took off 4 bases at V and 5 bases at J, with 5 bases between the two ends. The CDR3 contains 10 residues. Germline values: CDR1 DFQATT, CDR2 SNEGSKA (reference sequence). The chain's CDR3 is CSAIWETQYF. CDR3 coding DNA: TGCAGTGCTATCTGGGAGACCCAGTACTTC.

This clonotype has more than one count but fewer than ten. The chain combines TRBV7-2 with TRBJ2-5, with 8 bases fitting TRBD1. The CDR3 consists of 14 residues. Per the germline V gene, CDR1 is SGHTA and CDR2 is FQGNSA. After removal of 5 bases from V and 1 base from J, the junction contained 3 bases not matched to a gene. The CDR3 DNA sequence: TGTGCCAGCAGCCGACAGGGGAGCCAAGAGACCCAGTACTTC. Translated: CASSRQGSQETQYF.

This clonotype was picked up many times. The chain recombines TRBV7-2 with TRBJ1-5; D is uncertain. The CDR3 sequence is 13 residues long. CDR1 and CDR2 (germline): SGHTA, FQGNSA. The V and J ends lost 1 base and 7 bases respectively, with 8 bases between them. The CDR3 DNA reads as TGTGCCAGCAGCTTAGATGCGTTACAGCCCCAGCATTTT. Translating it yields CASSLDALQPQHF.

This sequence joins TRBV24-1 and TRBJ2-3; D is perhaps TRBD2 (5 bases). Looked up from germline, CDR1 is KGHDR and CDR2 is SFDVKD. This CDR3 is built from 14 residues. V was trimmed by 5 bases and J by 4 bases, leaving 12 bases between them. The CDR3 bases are TGTGCCACCAGTGGCTGGGAGAGATCAGATACGCAGTATTTT. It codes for CATSGWERSDTQYF.

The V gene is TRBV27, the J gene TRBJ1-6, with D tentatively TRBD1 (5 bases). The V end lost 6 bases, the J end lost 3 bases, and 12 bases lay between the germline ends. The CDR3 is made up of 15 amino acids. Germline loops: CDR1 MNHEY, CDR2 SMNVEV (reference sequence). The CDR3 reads CASSVGPNYNSPLHF. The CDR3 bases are TGTGCCAGCAGCGTGGGACCAAACTATAATTCACCCCTCCACTTT.

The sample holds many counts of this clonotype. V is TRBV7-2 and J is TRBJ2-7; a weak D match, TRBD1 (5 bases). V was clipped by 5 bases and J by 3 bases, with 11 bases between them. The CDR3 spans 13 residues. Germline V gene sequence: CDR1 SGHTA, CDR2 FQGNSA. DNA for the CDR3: TGTGCCAGCAGCACTGACAGCATCTACGAGCAGTACTTC. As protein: CASSTDSIYEQYF.

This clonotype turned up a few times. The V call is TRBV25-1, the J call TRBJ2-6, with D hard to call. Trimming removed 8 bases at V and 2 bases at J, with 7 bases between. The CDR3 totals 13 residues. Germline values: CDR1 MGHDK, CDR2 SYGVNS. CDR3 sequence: CASAWTGANVLTF. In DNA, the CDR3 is TGTGCCAGCGCCTGGACTGGGGCCAACGTCCTGACTTTC.

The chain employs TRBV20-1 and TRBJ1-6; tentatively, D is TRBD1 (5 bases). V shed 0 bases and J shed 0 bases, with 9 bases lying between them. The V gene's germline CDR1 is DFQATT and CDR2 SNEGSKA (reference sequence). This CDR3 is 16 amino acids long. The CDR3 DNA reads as TGCAGTGCTAGAGAGGGACGGAGCTCCTATAATTCACCCCTCCACTTT. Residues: CSAREGRSSYNSPLHF.

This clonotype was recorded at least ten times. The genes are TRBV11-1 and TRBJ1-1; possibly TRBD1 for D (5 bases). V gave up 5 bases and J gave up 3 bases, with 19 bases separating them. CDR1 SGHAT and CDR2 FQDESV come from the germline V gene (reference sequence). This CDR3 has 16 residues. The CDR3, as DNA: TGTGCCAGCAGCACCCGCTGGGGGGGGTTGGACACTGAAGCTTTCTTT. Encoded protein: CASSTRWGGLDTEAFF.

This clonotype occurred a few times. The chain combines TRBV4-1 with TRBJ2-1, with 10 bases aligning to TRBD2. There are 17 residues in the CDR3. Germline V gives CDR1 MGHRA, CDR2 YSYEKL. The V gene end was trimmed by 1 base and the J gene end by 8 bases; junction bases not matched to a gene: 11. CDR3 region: CASSQVVASGGIYEQFF. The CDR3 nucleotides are TGCGCCAGCAGCCAAGTTGTGGCTAGCGGGGGAATTTATGAGCAGTTCTTC.

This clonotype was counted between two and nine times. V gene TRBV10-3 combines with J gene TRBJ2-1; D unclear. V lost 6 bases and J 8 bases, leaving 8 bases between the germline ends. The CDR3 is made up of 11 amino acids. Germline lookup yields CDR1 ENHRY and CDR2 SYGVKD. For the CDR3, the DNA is TGTGCCATCAGGGGCGGAGATGAGCAGTTCTTC. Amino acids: CAIRGGDEQFF.

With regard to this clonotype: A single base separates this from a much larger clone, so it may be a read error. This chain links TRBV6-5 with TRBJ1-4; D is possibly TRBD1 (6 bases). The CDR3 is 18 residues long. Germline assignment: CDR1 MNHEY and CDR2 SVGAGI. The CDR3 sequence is CASRYSSPGHRRNEKLFF. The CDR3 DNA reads TGTGCCAGCCGTTACTCGAGTCCGGGACACCGCCGTAATGAAAAACTGTTTTTT.

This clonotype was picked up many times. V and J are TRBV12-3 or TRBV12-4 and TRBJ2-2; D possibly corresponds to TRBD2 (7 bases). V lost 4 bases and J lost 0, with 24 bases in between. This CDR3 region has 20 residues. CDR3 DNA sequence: TGTGCCAGCAGTTCCTCGGGGCGGGGGCTCCTCCTAGCGAACACCGGGGAGCTGTTTTTT. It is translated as CASSSSGRGLLLANTGELFF.

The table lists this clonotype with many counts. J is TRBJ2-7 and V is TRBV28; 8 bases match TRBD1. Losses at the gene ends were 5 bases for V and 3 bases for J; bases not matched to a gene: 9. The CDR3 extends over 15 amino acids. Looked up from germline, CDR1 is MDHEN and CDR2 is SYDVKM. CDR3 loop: CASSPGQGGGYEQYF. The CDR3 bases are TGTGCCAGCAGTCCCGGACAGGGCGGAGGCTACGAGCAGTACTTC.

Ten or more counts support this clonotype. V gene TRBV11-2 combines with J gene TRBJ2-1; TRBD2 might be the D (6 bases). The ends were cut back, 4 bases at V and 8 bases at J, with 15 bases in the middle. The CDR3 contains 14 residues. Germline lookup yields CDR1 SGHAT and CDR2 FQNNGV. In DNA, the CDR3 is TGTGCCAGCAGCTCTAGCGTTTTGATAGATGAGCAGTTCTTC. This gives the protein CASSSSVLIDEQFF.

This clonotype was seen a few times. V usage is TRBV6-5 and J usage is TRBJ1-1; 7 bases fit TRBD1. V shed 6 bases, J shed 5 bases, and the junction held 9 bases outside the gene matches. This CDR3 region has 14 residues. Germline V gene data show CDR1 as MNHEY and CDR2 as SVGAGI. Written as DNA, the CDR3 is TGTGCCAGCAGCCGCGGACAGGACTTTACTGAAGCTTTCTTT. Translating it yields CASSRGQDFTEAFF.

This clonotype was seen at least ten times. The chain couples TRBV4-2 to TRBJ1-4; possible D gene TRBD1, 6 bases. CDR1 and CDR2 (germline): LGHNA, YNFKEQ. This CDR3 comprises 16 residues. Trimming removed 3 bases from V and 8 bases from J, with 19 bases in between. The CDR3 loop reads CASSQGTQELVEKLFF. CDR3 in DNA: TGTGCCAGCAGCCAGGGGACACAGGAACTAGTCGAAAAACTGTTTTTT.

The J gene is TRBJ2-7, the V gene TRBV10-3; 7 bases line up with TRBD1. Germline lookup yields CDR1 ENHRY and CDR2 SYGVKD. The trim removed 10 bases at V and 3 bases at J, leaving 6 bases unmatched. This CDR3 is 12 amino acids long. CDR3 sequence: CATRGTDYEQYF. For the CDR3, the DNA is TGTGCCACCAGGGGGACGGACTACGAGCAGTACTTC.

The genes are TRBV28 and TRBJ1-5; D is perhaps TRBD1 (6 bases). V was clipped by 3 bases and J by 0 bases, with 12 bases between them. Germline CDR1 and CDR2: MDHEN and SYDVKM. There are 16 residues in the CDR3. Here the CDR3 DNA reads TGTGCCAGCAGTTTCTCCCCAGGGGTTAGCAATCAGCCCCAGCATTTT. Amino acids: CASSFSPGVSNQPQHF. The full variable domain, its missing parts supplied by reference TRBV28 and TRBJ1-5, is DVKVTQSSRYLVKRTGEKVFLECVQDMDHENMFWYRQDPGLGLRLIYFSYDVKMKEKGDIPEGYSVSREKKERFSLILESASTNQTSMYLCASSFSPGVSNQPQHFGDGTRLSIL.